This T cell receptor beta chain was observed in a study of T-cell reconstitution after alpha-beta-depleted transplantation in children. Using unique molecular identifiers, the investigators prepared the TCRbeta library. One entry per CDR3 protein results from TCRdb running MiXCR on the PCR reads. Of fewer than 750,000 distinct CDR3 sequences listed, around 27% are singletons. Germline lookup yields CDR1 DFQATT and CDR2 SNEGSKA (reference sequence). CDR3 length: 16 residues. Deletions cut 7 bases from V and 4 bases from J, with 23 bases between. On this clonotype: Its matching antigen is unknown.

Study-wide results and limits: The authors attributed T-cell counts and diversity one year after transplant mostly to newly produced T cells. Alpha-beta T cells present about two months after transplant were reported to originate from several hundred expanded graft clones.

Sample: PBMCs, taken before TCRalphabeta/CD19-depleted stem cell transplant. The rearrangement links TRBV20-1 to TRBJ2-1, with a possible D match to TRBD2 (6 bases). The clonotype originates from a boy in the first two years of life with Wiskott-Aldrich syndrome, due to receive a stem cell transplant. The CDR3, as DNA: TGCAGTGTAGAGCTGGAGACTAGGATTTCGTACAATGAGCAGTTCTTC. As protein: CSVELETRISYNEQFF.